Here is one TCR beta chain with its context. Its antigen is not yet known. Qualities for individual bases were not recorded, and no much larger clone is one base off. TCR CDR3 regions were amplified from genomic DNA by multiplex PCR using the deep immunoSEQ assay. Extracted genomic DNA from each cell subset was spread evenly across all wells of several immunoSEQ 96-well plates, with each plate serving as a replicate. For sorted subsets, 150 to 200 ng genomic DNA, equal to some 28,000 T cell genomes, was loaded into each replicate PCR. Purified libraries were measured with a Qubit 3.0 fluorometer, size-checked on a Bioanalyzer 2100, and measured again with the KAPA Library Quantification kit. A separate single-read 150-cycle Illumina NextSeq 550 flow cell was used to sequence each immunoSEQ 96-well plate. The original methods were these. Because the immunoSEQ output included only junctional sequences and no quality scores, the filtering could not be the same as the filtering used for full-length reads. To assign V/J genes and CDR3, sequences were annotated against IMGT germline references using PyIR, a Python wrapper for IgBLAST v1.9. Any read was removed if the V/J assignment was weak (E-value above 1e-6), the CDR3 was missing, or the read contained stop codons, out-of-frame junctions, or ambiguous translated residues. V3J clonotypes were defined by identical inferred V gene, J gene, and CDR3 amino acid sequence. To compute the percentage overlap between repertoires, the number of shared unique clonotypes was divided by the size of the smaller repertoire. Richness of each repertoire was evaluated using RTK rarefaction, the Chao1 estimator, and Recon v2.1 estimates of unobserved clonotypes. Generation probabilities were computed with OLGA for all TCRbeta clonotypes obtained by the gDNA method from a handful of donors. Entries here come from immuneACCESS through TCRdb and include only in-frame sequences with V and J called. Some clones fail to appear in such tables; in the studies checked, an unresolved V gene covers under half of the shortfall, and the cause of the remainder is unknown. The DNA was the basis for D and trimming; V, J and clone size are from that table. Here the sample has some 2.1 million clones; about 94% occur a single time. About 1.6% of the sample is taken by the ten largest.

These data come from a study of shared clonotypes between healthy human individuals (dated by TCRdb to 2018 to 2021). The study in broad terms: A couple of women and a few men aged 18 to 49 years were included in the cohort. To estimate repertoire size and how much clonotypes are shared between individuals, the study performed deep sequencing of blood TCR repertoires from about 5 healthy adults. For each donor, CD4 naive and CD4 memory were each given three plates, CD8 naive was given two plates, and CD8 memory was given one plate. Each donor's leukapheresis produced roughly between roughly 0.94 and 9.5 billion PBMCs. To increase sequencing depth and limit assay-specific biases, different laboratories used diverse techniques to prepare libraries and sequence TCR repertoires. Here is what the overall study found, with its caveats: Higher generation probabilities were observed for clonotypes shared by all four sorted-subset donors than for non-shared clonotypes. Pairwise subsampling led to the expectation that sequencing depth would affect the degree of clonotype sharing among donors. Larger estimated clonotype richness was generally found for naive subsets than for memory subsets. Sampling was restricted to blood, and TCR repertoires in tissues likely differ from the TCR repertoires found in blood. Roughly 5.2% of naive CD4, 3.5% of naive CD8, about 2.5% of memory CD4, and about 0.4% of memory CD8 clonotypes were shared across several donors. Incomplete sequencing was indicated by rarefaction of sorted-subset datasets, despite the large sequencing depth. Because the study included a small number of donors, the genetic and exposure-history diversity represented was limited.

CDR1 and CDR2, looked up from the germline V gene, are SGHAT and FQNNGV. Trimming takes 4 bases off V and 3 bases off J; junction bases not matched to a gene: 6. Inclusive of the bounding cysteine and phenylalanine, the CDR3 is 15 residues long. Of all the DNA, just the CDR3 is kept, 45 bases in frame from base 1. CD8 naive samples consisted of CD45RO-negative cells that were positively selected for CCR7, yielding a CD45RA+CCR7+ population without TemRA cells. Donors were healthy HIV-negative adults with no recently reported acute infections or vaccinations. Every donor was a Caucasian adult living in Nashville, Tennessee, USA. Blood was obtained by leukapheresis, after which PBMCs were separated by Ficoll-Histopaque density gradient centrifugation and cryopreserved in liquid nitrogen vapor phase. Analytical flow cytometry was used to check the purity and quantity of every magnetically sorted T cell population. Genomic DNA was isolated from each sorted fraction and quantified by UV absorbance on a Nanodrop 2000c.

Sequencing input: naive CD8+ T cells from PBMCs. The sample's cell subset or site, from its label and the paper: CD45RA+CCR7+. The chain employs TRBV11-2 and TRBJ2-7, and 10 bases in between align with TRBD1. This TCR derives from a man in his late teens or twenties in good health. Some clones in this sample may be carry-over from other donors' samples. The CDR3 sequence is CASSSRTGGLYEQYF. The nucleotide sequence reads as follows: TGTGCCAGCAGCTCGAGGACAGGGGGTCTCTACGAGCAGTACTTC.